The rows below give T cell receptor beta chains drawn from one sample of a study of cytomegalovirus exposure and HLA in healthy donors. The assay was immunoSEQ multiplex PCR, and TCRdb's table has in-frame clones only and misses some. Of around 130,000 clones listed, roughly 82% are singletons. The sequenced sample was PBMCs. Every receptor here comes from a man aged 50-60 years in good health and CMV-seronegative. CDR3s include the opening cysteine and the closing phenylalanine or tryptophan. D genes are given only for firm matches. Clone size is stated in some rows and not others, as once, few, many or a class when expanded.

>.|TRBV7-9|TRBJ1-6|13|.
TGTGCCAGCAGTTCATGGCGGAATTCACCCCTCCACTTT
CASSSWRNSPLHF
>TRBD1|TRBV5-6|TRBJ2-3|16|.
TGTGCCAGCAGCGGAATACAGGGGTTTGGTCCAGATACGCAGTATTTT
CASSGIQGFGPDTQYF
>TRBD1|TRBV4-2|TRBJ1-6|18|.
TGTGCCAGCAGCCAAGAGTCCCGAAGACAGGGGGCTTATTCACCCCTCCACTTT
CASSQESRRQGAYSPLHF
>.|TRBV28|TRBJ2-7|13|.
TGTGCCAGCAGTTTACTTCTCCGGACTCGAATGTACTTC
CASSLLLRTRMYF
>.|TRBV7-9|TRBJ2-7|16|.
TGTGCCAGCAGCCCCCTAGGGGGGGGGAGCTCCTACGAGCAGTACTTC
CASSPLGGGSSYEQYF
>.|TRBV18|TRBJ2-6|17|.
TGTGCCAGCTCACCCCCCGGGGACTTTGGTGGGGCCAACGTCCTGACTTTC
CASSPPGDFGGANVLTF
>.|TRBV5-4|TRBJ2-2|16|.
TGTGCCAGCAGCTTGGGCGGTCAGGGGAACACCGGGGAGCTGTTTTTT
CASSLGGQGNTGELFF
>TRBD2|TRBV6-5|TRBJ2-1|15|.
TGTGCCAGCAGCACCATAGCGGGGGTTCGGAGTGAGCAGTTCTTC
CASSTIAGVRSEQFF
>TRBD1|TRBV4-1|TRBJ1-2|15|few
TGCGCCAGCAGCCAACGGACAGGGAGTAACTATGGCTACACCTTC
CASSQRTGSNYGYTF
>TRBD1|TRBV19|TRBJ2-2|14|.
TGTGCCAGTAGTCCTGACAGGGGCACCGGGGAGCTGTTTTTT
CASSPDRGTGELFF
>TRBD1|TRBV5-1|TRBJ1-2|16|.
TGCGCCAGCAGCCCCGAGTCCGGGACAGGGGTACGCGGCTACACCTTC
CASSPESGTGVRGYTF
>.|TRBV6-6|TRBJ2-7|12|.
TGTGCCAGCAGTTACGTTAACTACGAGCAGTACTTC
CASSYVNYEQYF
>TRBD1|TRBV19|TRBJ1-1|15|.
TGTGCCAGTAGTATATCAGTGACAGGGGATACTGAAGCTTTCTTT
CASSISVTGDTEAFF
>TRBD1|TRBV5-5|TRBJ1-6|17|.
TGTGCCAGCAGTTCCTCGACAGGGGCGCAATATAATTCACCCCTCCACTTT
CASSSSTGAQYNSPLHF
>.|TRBV27|TRBJ1-1|14|.
TGTGCCAGCAGTTTAAACGGTTTTAACACTGAAGCTTTCTTT
CASSLNGFNTEAFF
>TRBD1|TRBV30|TRBJ1-1|14|.
TGTGCCTGGAGCCGCGGACAGGGGTTCACTGAAGCTTTCTTT
CAWSRGQGFTEAFF
>TRBD1|TRBV9|TRBJ1-2|14|few
TGTGCCAGCAGCGTTGGACAGGGGGCCTCTGGCTACACCTTC
CASSVGQGASGYTF
>.|TRBV5-1|TRBJ2-5|14|.
TGCGCCAGCAGCGAACAGGGGACTCAAGAGACCCAGTACTTC
CASSEQGTQETQYF
>.|TRBV6-1|TRBJ2-5|12|.
TGTGCCAGCAGTCCCCTCTCAGAGACCCAGTACTTC
CASSPLSETQYF
>.|TRBV19|TRBJ1-5|12|.
TGTGCCAGTACAGATAGCAATCAGCCCCAGCATTTT
CASTDSNQPQHF
>.|TRBV5-1|TRBJ2-3|15|.
TGCGCCAGCAGCTTGGCTAGCCCAAGGGAGGATACGCAGTATTTT
CASSLASPREDTQYF
>TRBD2|TRBV6-6|TRBJ2-7|16|few
TGTGCCAGCAGTTACCCCCGTAGCGGGGCTACCTACGAGCAGTACTTC
CASSYPRSGATYEQYF
>.|TRBV11-2|TRBJ2-7|15|.
TGTGCCAGCAGCTTAGGTCCAGGGGAGAGCTACGAGCAGTACTTC
CASSLGPGESYEQYF
>TRBD2|TRBV19|TRBJ2-1|18|.
TGTGCCAGTAGTCCCGGACTAGCGGGGGCCCTCTCCTACAATGAGCAGTTCTTC
CASSPGLAGALSYNEQFF
>TRBD1|TRBV4-1|TRBJ2-7|16|.
TGCGCCAGCAGCCCCAGGGCGGTGACAGGGGGAGGCGAGCAGTACTTC
CASSPRAVTGGGEQYF
>.|TRBV7-9|TRBJ2-5|13|.
TGTGCCATCCGCGGCAGGGTTGGAGAGACCCAGTACTTC
CAIRGRVGETQYF
>.|TRBV4-1|TRBJ2-7|15|.
TGCGCCAGCAGCCCAACGCCGGGTTCCTTCTACGAGCAGTACTTC
CASSPTPGSFYEQYF
>.|TRBV7-9|TRBJ2-7|13|.
TGTGCCAGCAGCCCCGGGTTGAGTAACGAGCAGTACTTC
CASSPGLSNEQYF
>.|TRBV11-1|TRBJ1-2|13|.
TGTGCCAGCAGCTTCCAAGGGGGCTATGGCTACACCTTC
CASSFQGGYGYTF
>TRBD1|TRBV30|TRBJ2-5|16|.
TGTGCCTGGAGTGCCTGGACAGGGGATTTCGGAGAGACCCAGTACTTC
CAWSAWTGDFGETQYF
>TRBD1|TRBV6-1|TRBJ1-5|13|.
TGTGCCAGCACAGCAGGGGGTAGGCAGCCCCAGCATTTT
CASTAGGRQPQHF
>.|TRBV5-1|TRBJ2-2|15|.
TGCGCCAGCAGCTTAAACCCGGGGAACACCGGGGAGCTGTTTTTT
CASSLNPGNTGELFF
>.|TRBV2|TRBJ1-2|13|.
TGTGCCAGCAGCAAGGGGACAAACTATGGCTACACCTTC
CASSKGTNYGYTF
>.|TRBV30|TRBJ1-6|14|.
TGTGCCTGGAGTGGTAGCTCCTATAATTCCCCCCTCCACTTT
CAWSGSSYNSPLHF
>TRBD1|TRBV18|TRBJ2-3|16|.
TGTGCCAGCTCACCCATCCGGGACAGGACAAATCATACGCAGTATTTT
CASSPIRDRTNHTQYF
>.|TRBV27|TRBJ1-5|13|.
TGTGCCAGCAGCTTCGGTGGGCTTCAGCCCCAGCATTTT
CASSFGGLQPQHF
>TRBD2|TRBV4-1|TRBJ2-1|19|.
TGCGCCAGCAGCAACCTGGGGCTAGCGGGGCGATCGACCTACAATGAGCAGTTCTTC
CASSNLGLAGRSTYNEQFF
>TRBD2|TRBV6-1|TRBJ2-7|15|once
TGTGCCAGCCGGGGGGGGGTAGGTCCCTCCTACGAGCAGTACTTC
CASRGGVGPSYEQYF
>TRBD2|TRBV11-2|TRBJ2-5|16|.
TGTGCCAGCAGCTTAGATGCTAGCGGGGCCCTGGGGACCCAGTACTTC
CASSLDASGALGTQYF
>.|TRBV14|TRBJ1-5|16|.
TGTGCCAGCAGCCAAGATGGAGGGATAGACAATCAGCCCCAGCATTTT
CASSQDGGIDNQPQHF
>.|TRBV5-6|TRBJ1-5|14|.
TGTGCCAGCAGCTTTACAGGGTTGAATCAGCCCCAGCATTTT
CASSFTGLNQPQHF
>TRBD1|TRBV5-1|TRBJ1-3|16|.
TGCGCCAGCAGCTGGGGGGACAGGGGCTCTGGAAACACCATATATTTT
CASSWGDRGSGNTIYF
>.|TRBV5-1|TRBJ2-7|14|.
TGCGCCAGCAGCTTGGAGGCAGGGGTGGTCGAGCAGTACTTC
CASSLEAGVVEQYF
>.|TRBV6-6|TRBJ2-5|12|.
TGTGCCAGCAGTACCCAGGGGGAGACCCAGTACTTC
CASSTQGETQYF
>TRBD2|TRBV9|TRBJ2-2|16|.
TGTGCCAGCAGCCCCGCCGGGACTAGCGGGACCGGGGAGCTGTTTTTT
CASSPAGTSGTGELFF
>TRBD1|TRBV15|TRBJ1-4|15|.
TGTGCCACCAGCAGAGTAGGTGCAGGGGGCGAAAAACTGTTTTTT
CATSRVGAGGEKLFF
>TRBD2|TRBV27|TRBJ2-3|15|.
TGTGCCAGCAGTTTCCGACTAGCGGGGACAGATACGCAGTATTTT
CASSFRLAGTDTQYF
>.|TRBV11-2|TRBJ1-1|14|.
TGTGCCAGCAGCTTGACGGGTCCGAACACTGAAGCTTTCTTT
CASSLTGPNTEAFF
>.|TRBV6-6|TRBJ1-5|14|.
TGTGCCAGCACGCGGGGCAAGACTACGCCGCCCCAGCATTTT
CASTRGKTTPPQHF
>.|TRBV11-1|TRBJ1-1|14|.
TGTGCCAGCAGCTTAGGACAGGTGAACACTGAAGCTTTCTTT
CASSLGQVNTEAFF
>TRBD1|TRBV9|TRBJ2-3|15|.
TGTGCCAGCACCCGAGGGGACAGGGTTATAGATACGCAGTATTTT
CASTRGDRVIDTQYF
>TRBD1|TRBV2|TRBJ2-2|15|.
TGTGCCAGCAGTGGGGACAGGATATACACCGGGGAGCTGTTTTTT
CASSGDRIYTGELFF
>.|TRBV4-2|TRBJ2-7|15|once
TGTGCCAGCAGCCAAGGCGGCGCGGGCCGAGGCGAGCAGTACTTC
CASSQGGAGRGEQYF
>TRBD1|TRBV19|TRBJ1-1|13|.
TGTGCCAGTAGGAAAAAAGGGACAGCTGAAGCTTTCTTT
CASRKKGTAEAFF
>.|TRBV5-6|TRBJ2-3|15|.
TGTGCCAGCAGCTTGGCGGCGGCTAGCACAGATACGCAGTATTTT
CASSLAAASTDTQYF